The clone carrying this TCR beta chain was counted at least ten times. The antigen remains undetermined. CDR3 length equals 12 residues. Between the trimmed V and J ends, which lost 2 bases and 10 bases, there was a span of 9 bases. Germline V gene lookup returns CDR1 SEHNR and CDR2 FQNEAQ (reference sequence). TCRbeta library construction was performed incorporating unique molecular identifiers. TCRdb itself ran the PCR reads through MiXCR, one entry per CDR3 protein. The table has 65,000 to 85,000 distinct CDR3 sequences, under 13% seen once. This specimen belongs to a study of T-cell reconstitution after alpha-beta-depleted transplantation in children. General study results and limits: Where alpha-beta T cells came from about two months after transplant was reportedly several hundred expanded graft clones.

Sequenced here: PBMCs, sampled before TCRalphabeta/CD19-depleted stem cell transplant. The TCR comes from a boy aged 5-17 years with acute myeloid leukemia, due to receive a stem cell transplant. The chain uses TRBV7-9 and TRBJ2-1; unclear D gene. DNA for the CDR3: TGTGCCAGCAGCTTATCCCTTAGGGAGCAGTTCTTC. Its protein is CASSLSLREQFF.